Listed below are T cell receptor beta chains from one sample, sequenced in a study of technical replicates of blood from several donors. Profiled with immunoSEQ multiplex PCR; TCRdb holds only in-frame clones, not every one. This sample has about 68,000 clones, with 95% to 98% found just once. The sequenced sample consisted of T cells isolated from PBMCs. The receptors shown here come from a human donor in good health. The CDR3 runs from the conserved cysteine through the conserved F or W. A D gene is named only where the DNA matches it firmly. Clone size appears in some rows only: once, few, many, or a class for an expanded clone.

TRBJ1-1 | 14 | - | TRBV5-1 | - | TGCGCCAGCAGCTTCTCTGAGGGAGGAACTGAAGCTTTCTTT | CASSFSEGGTEAFF
TRBJ2-1 | 13 | - | TRBV7-2 | - | TGTGCCAGCAGCTATTGGAGGCACAATGAGCAGTTCTTC | CASSYWRHNEQFF
TRBJ2-7 | 15 | once | TRBV5-1 | TRBD2 | TGCGCCAGCAGCCTAGATACTAGCGGATACTACGAGCAGTACTTC | CASSLDTSGYYEQYF
TRBJ2-1 | 13 | - | TRBV28 | TRBD2 | TGTGCCAGCACCCTACCCGGGAGGAATGAGCAGTTCTTC | CASTLPGRNEQFF
TRBJ2-1 | 16 | - | TRBV11-3 | TRBD2 | TGTGCCAGCGCGTATACCGGGACTAGCGGGAACAATGAGCAGTTCTTC | CASAYTGTSGNNEQFF
TRBJ1-5 | 15 | - | TRBV6-5 | - | TGTGCCAGCAGTTACTCGACACGGTTCAATCAGCCCCAGCATTTT | CASSYSTRFNQPQHF
TRBJ1-4 | 16 | - | TRBV5-1 | - | TGCGCCAGCAGCTTGGTAGGGAGGACTGTCGGTGAAAAACTGTTTTTT | CASSLVGRTVGEKLFF
TRBJ1-3 | 14 | - | TRBV7-6 | TRBD1 | TGTGCCAGCAGCTTGACAGGGGGCAGGGACACCATATATTTT | CASSLTGGRDTIYF
TRBJ2-1 | 11 | - | TRBV2 | TRBD1 | TGTGCCAGCGGACAGGGCAAAGAGCAGTTCTTC | CASGQGKEQFF
TRBJ2-5 | 14 | - | TRBV7-9 | TRBD1 | TGTGCCAGCAGCTTAGGAGGGGGCAAGGAGACCCAGTACTTC | CASSLGGGKETQYF
TRBJ1-2 | 13 | - | TRBV6-5 | TRBD1 | TGTGCCAGCAGTCTAGGACCACTGGGACAGAACACCTTC | CASSLGPLGQNTF
TRBJ2-7 | 14 | - | TRBV4-2 | - | TGTGCCAGCAGCCAAGACAGGGAGGTGTACGAGCAGTACTTC | CASSQDREVYEQYF
TRBJ2-7 | 14 | - | TRBV9 | - | TGTGCCAGCTCAAAGTCGCTTAGCTCCTACGAGCAGTACTTC | CASSKSLSSYEQYF
TRBJ1-2 | 14 | once | TRBV2 | TRBD1 | TGTGCCAGCAGTGAAGAGGGGGCGGACTATGGCTACACCTTC | CASSEEGADYGYTF
TRBJ1-5 | 17 | - | TRBV18 | TRBD1 | TGTGCCAGCTCACCAGGGGTGACAGGGGGCCTCGGTCAGCCCCAGCATTTT | CASSPGVTGGLGQPQHF
TRBJ2-2 | 14 | - | TRBV11-1 | - | TGTGCCAGCAGGGAGGTTTTTAATACCGGGGAGCTGTTTTTT | CASREVFNTGELFF
TRBJ1-1 | 14 | - | TRBV4-1 | - | TGCGCCAGCAGCCAAGAAGGAGGGAACACTGAAGCTTTCTTT | CASSQEGGNTEAFF
TRBJ1-5 | 14 | - | TRBV5-6 | - | TGTGCCAGCAGCTTACAGGGACCCATGCGGCCCCAGCATTTT | CASSLQGPMRPQHF
TRBJ1-1 | 17 | - | TRBV5-1 | TRBD1 | TGCGCCAGCAGCCTTGGAGGGACAGGGGGCCTTAACACTGAAGCTTTCTTT | CASSLGGTGGLNTEAFF
TRBJ2-7 | 12 | - | TRBV9 | - | TGTGCCAGCAGCACCGGGGGACGCGAGCAGTACTTC | CASSTGGREQYF
TRBJ2-3 | 16 | - | TRBV29-1 | TRBD1 | TGCAGCGTTGAAGACCTGGGGACAGGTTATGGCGATACGCAGTATTTT | CSVEDLGTGYGDTQYF
TRBJ2-7 | 14 | once | TRBV9 | TRBD1 | TGTGCCAGCAGTCACCGGGACAGACCCTACGAGCAGTACTTC | CASSHRDRPYEQYF
TRBJ1-1 | 12 | - | TRBV28 | - | TGTGCCAGCAAGGAGGGGAACACTGAAGCTTTCTTT | CASKEGNTEAFF
TRBJ2-3 | 14 | - | TRBV19 | - | TGTGCCAGTAGTATAGGCGGGAGCACAGATACGCAGTATTTT | CASSIGGSTDTQYF
TRBJ2-7 | 14 | - | TRBV5-6 | - | TGTGCCAGCAGCTTGTTTGCAGCGTCCTACGAGCAGTACTTC | CASSLFAASYEQYF
TRBJ1-1 | 12 | - | TRBV9 | TRBD1 | TGTGCCAGCAGCAAGGGGGCGTCAGAAGCTTTCTTT | CASSKGASEAFF
TRBJ2-3 | 17 | - | TRBV7-9 | TRBD2 | TGTGCCAGCAGCTTAGCCGGAGGGACTAGCGGCACAGATACGCAGTATTTT | CASSLAGGTSGTDTQYF
TRBJ2-1 | 14 | - | TRBV25-1 | - | TGTGCCAGCAGTGAATATGGGCTTTCAAATGAACAGTTCTTC | CASSEYGLSNEQFF
TRBJ1-3 | 13 | - | TRBV28 | TRBD1 | TGTGCCAGCAGGACAGGGTCAGGAAACACCATATATTTT | CASRTGSGNTIYF
TRBJ2-7 | 12 | - | TRBV2 | - | TGTGCCAGCACGGGTTCTACCTACGAGCAGTACTTC | CASTGSTYEQYF
TRBJ1-5 | 15 | - | TRBV4-3 | - | TGCGCCAGCAGCCCGAGCGGGGGCCGCAATCAGCCCCAGCATTTT | CASSPSGGRNQPQHF
TRBJ2-5 | 11 | - | TRBV10-3 | - | TGTGCCATCGGCCCATGGGAGACCCAGTACTTC | CAIGPWETQYF
TRBJ2-3 | 13 | - | TRBV27 | TRBD2 | TGTGCCAGCAGACTAGCGGGCACAGATACGCAGTATTTT | CASRLAGTDTQYF
TRBJ2-7 | 15 | - | TRBV30 | TRBD2 | TGTGCCTGGAGTGGAATAGGGCAGGGAGGGAACGAGCAGTACTTC | CAWSGIGQGGNEQYF
TRBJ2-1 | 20 | - | TRBV6-7 | - | TGTGCCAGCAGTTACTCGAGAGGATGCCATCCTAGGACTTTTTACAATGAGCAGTTCTTC | CASSYSRGCHPRTFYNEQFF
TRBJ2-3 | 16 | - | TRBV11-2 | TRBD2 | TGTGCCAGCAGCTCCCGAGCGGGACCTAGCACAGATACGCAGTATTTT | CASSSRAGPSTDTQYF
TRBJ2-7 | 13 | - | TRBV27 | - | TGTGCCAGCAGTTGGGCGGGACCCTACGAGCAGTACTTC | CASSWAGPYEQYF
TRBJ1-3 | 16 | - | TRBV28 | - | TGTGCCAGCAGTTCCCCTCCCCCGGGATCTGGAAACACCATATATTTT | CASSSPPPGSGNTIYF
TRBJ2-7 | 16 | - | TRBV5-6 | TRBD1 | TGTGCCAGCAGCACTCTCGACCGGGACAGGGCCTACGAGCAGTACTTC | CASSTLDRDRAYEQYF
TRBJ2-7 | 14 | - | TRBV6-4 | TRBD2 | TGTGCCAGCAGTCGGACTAGCGGATCCTACGAGCAGTACTTC | CASSRTSGSYEQYF
TRBJ1-2 | 12 | - | TRBV6-1 | - | TGTGCCAGCAATGGGACACCAAATGGCTACACCTTC | CASNGTPNGYTF
TRBJ2-7 | 16 | - | TRBV4-2 | TRBD2 | TGTGCCAGCAGCCAACCCAGCGGGATTTATCCCTACGAGCAGTACTTC | CASSQPSGIYPYEQYF
TRBJ2-7 | 17 | - | TRBV19 | TRBD1 | TGTGCCAGTAGTATCTGGGACAGGGGGTATAGGTCCTACGAGCAGTACTTC | CASSIWDRGYRSYEQYF
TRBJ2-1 | 15 | - | TRBV15 | - | TGTGCCACCAGCAGAGAGGCAGGTACCTACAATGAGCAGTTCTTC | CATSREAGTYNEQFF
TRBJ2-2 | 15 | - | TRBV7-9 | TRBD1 | TGTGCCAGCAGCTTAAGACAGGGAAACAACGGGGAGCTGTTTTTT | CASSLRQGNNGELFF
TRBJ1-3 | 15 | - | TRBV4-1 | - | TGCGCCAGCAGCCAGCCAAGGACTGGTGGAAACACCATATATTTT | CASSQPRTGGNTIYF
TRBJ2-3 | 14 | - | TRBV6-4 | TRBD2 | TGTGCCAGAAGGGTGGGCGGGAGAGTAGATACGCAGTATTTT | CARRVGGRVDTQYF
TRBJ1-2 | 14 | - | TRBV6-5 | TRBD1 | TGTGCCAGCAGTTCGGGGACAGCCGCGAGTCGCTACACCTTC | CASSSGTAASRYTF
TRBJ1-4 | 13 | - | TRBV18 | TRBD1 | TGTGCCAGCTCACCAGAGGCAGGGGGAAAACTGTTTTTT | CASSPEAGGKLFF